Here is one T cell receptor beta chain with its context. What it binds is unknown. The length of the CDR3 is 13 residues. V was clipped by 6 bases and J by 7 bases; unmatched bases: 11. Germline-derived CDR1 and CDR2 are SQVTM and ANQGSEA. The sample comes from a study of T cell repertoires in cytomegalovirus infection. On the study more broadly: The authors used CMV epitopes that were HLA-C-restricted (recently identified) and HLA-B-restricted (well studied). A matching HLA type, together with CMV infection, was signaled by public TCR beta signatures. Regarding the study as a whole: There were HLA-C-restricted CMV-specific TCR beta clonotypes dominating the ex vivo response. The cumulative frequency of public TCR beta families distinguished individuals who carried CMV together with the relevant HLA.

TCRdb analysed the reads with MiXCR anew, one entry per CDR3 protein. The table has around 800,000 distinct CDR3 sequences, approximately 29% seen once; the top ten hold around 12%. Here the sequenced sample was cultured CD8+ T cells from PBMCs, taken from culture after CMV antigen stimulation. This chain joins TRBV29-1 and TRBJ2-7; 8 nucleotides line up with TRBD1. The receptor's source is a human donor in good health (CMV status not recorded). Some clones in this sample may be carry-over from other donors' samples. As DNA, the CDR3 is TGCAGCGTCCCTACGGACAGGGTGGGGGAGCAGTACTTC. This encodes CSVPTDRVGEQYF.